The clone carrying this TCR beta chain has a handful of counts. The gene symbols are mouse symbols. The CDR3 end is not reached by the read, which stops 4 residues before it; the germline J gene fills it in. Other DNA sequences in the sample encode the same CDR3. The data belong to a study of CD8+ T cells in alopecia areata. Sorting used CD4, CD8alpha, NKG2D, NKG2ACE and other markers on pooled cutaneous lymph node cells. Germline CDR1 reads NSQYPW; CDR2 reads LRSPGD (reference sequence). The length of the CDR3 is 15 residues. Extraction of RNA preceded its reverse transcription into cDNA, which served as the sequencing template. TCRdb keeps only in-frame clones here, not all; method: immunoSEQ multiplex PCR. This sample has 250,000 or so clones and no singletons, with more than 0.95% in the ten largest.

The source is a C3H/HeJ mouse with alopecia areata. Strain haplotype at MHC: H2-k. The chain couples TRBV1 to TRBJ2-5, with 13 bases lining up with TRBD2. Sequences were obtained from CD4+ T cells sorted from a lymph node. The CDR3: CTCSGTGGAGDTQYF. Partial CDR3 DNA: TGCACCTGCAGTGGGACTGGGGGGGCGGGGGAC.